This T cell receptor beta chain was captured in a study of cytomegalovirus exposure and HLA in healthy donors. Likely unrecorded immune exposures existed in these nominally healthy donors. Primers for the PCR totalled 60 Vbeta and 13 Jbeta. TCRdb keeps only in-frame clones here, not all; method: immunoSEQ multiplex PCR. Of under 150,000 clones listed, just under 85% are singletons. Sequencing was carried out using PBMCs. This TCR was recovered from a man between 35 and 55 years old in good health and CMV-seropositive.

The chain's CDR3 is CASSHDTNTGELFF. In DNA, the CDR3 is TGTGCCAGCAGCCATGACACGAACACCGGGGAGCTGTTTTTT. The J gene is TRBJ2-2, the V gene TRBV28; D gene uncertain. The CDR3 is made up of 14 amino acids. Per germline, CDR1 MDHEN and CDR2 SYDVKM. V shed 6 bases and J shed 0 bases, with 8 bases lying between them.